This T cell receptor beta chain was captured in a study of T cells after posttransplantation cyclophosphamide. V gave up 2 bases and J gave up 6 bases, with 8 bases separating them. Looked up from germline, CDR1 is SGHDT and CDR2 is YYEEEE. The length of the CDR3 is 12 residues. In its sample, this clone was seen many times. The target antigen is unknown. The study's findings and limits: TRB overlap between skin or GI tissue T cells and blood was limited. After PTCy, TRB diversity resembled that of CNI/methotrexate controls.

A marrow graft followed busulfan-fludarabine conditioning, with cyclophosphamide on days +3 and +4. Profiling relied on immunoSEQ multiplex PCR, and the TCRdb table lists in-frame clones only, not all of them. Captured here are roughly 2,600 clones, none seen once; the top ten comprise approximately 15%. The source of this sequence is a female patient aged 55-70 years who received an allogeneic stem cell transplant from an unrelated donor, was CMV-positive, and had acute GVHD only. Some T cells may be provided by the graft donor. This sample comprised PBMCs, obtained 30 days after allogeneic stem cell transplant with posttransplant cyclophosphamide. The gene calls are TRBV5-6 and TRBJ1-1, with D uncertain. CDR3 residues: CASSFSSAEAFF. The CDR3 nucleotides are TGTGCCAGCAGCTTTTCGAGCGCTGAAGCTTTCTTT.